Listed below are T cell receptor beta chains from one sample, sequenced in a study of T cells in Graves' hyperthyroidism and ophthalmopathy. TCRdb processed the multiplex PCR reads anew with MiXCR; each CDR3 protein has one entry. The table includes hundreds of thousands of distinct CDR3 sequences, under 45% detected once. The sample comprised blood. All receptors derive from a woman aged 40 to 50 with Graves' hyperthyroidism. The CDR3 runs from the conserved cysteine through the conserved F or W. D genes are given only for firm matches. The size field is filled for only some rows; it gives once, few, many or a size class.

j_call clone_size v_call d_call cdr3_aa cdr3_nt
TRBJ1-2 . TRBV27 . CASSNLFYGYTF TGTGCCAGCAGTAACCTATTCTATGGCTACACCTTC
TRBJ2-7 many TRBV7-2 TRBD2 CASRSTSGGGYEQYF TGTGCCAGCAGGTCCACTAGCGGGGGGGGGTACGAGCAGTACTTC
TRBJ2-7 . TRBV9 TRBD1 CASSPRGTGPHEQYF TGTGCCAGCAGCCCCCGGGGGACAGGGCCCCACGAGCAGTACTTC
TRBJ1-6 many TRBV25-1 . CASNAAGSPLHF TGTGCCAGTAATGCAGCGGGCTCACCCCTCCACTTT
TRBJ2-5 many TRBV19 TRBD1 CASTPGTGLQETQYF TGTGCCAGTACCCCAGGGACAGGTCTCCAAGAGACCCAGTACTTC
TRBJ2-6 . TRBV4-3 . CASSQESAFSGANVLTF TGCGCCAGCAGCCAAGAAAGCGCGTTCTCTGGGGCCAACGTCCTGACTTTC
TRBJ1-1 . TRBV7-9 . CASSLGGRAPEAFF TGTGCCAGCAGCTTGGGGGGTCGGGCCCCTGAAGCTTTCTTT
TRBJ1-4 . TRBV19 TRBD1 CASSTSDRGRVEKLFF TGTGCCAGTAGTACTTCGGACAGGGGACGGGTCGAAAAACTGTTTTTT
TRBJ1-3 . TRBV5-4 TRBD1 CASSLGTELRNTIYF TGTGCCAGCAGCTTAGGGACAGAGCTTCGAAACACCATATATTTT
TRBJ1-5 many TRBV19 . CASSTESNQPQHF TGTGCCAGCTCGACAGAAAGCAATCAGCCCCAGCATTTT
TRBJ2-5 few TRBV12-3/TRBV12-4 TRBD1 CASSLRDRGWGTQYF TGTGCCAGCAGTTTAAGGGACAGGGGATGGGGGACCCAGTACTTC
TRBJ2-1 . TRBV7-9 . CASSEAGNEQFF TGTGCCAGCAGTGAGGCAGGGAATGAGCAGTTCTTC
TRBJ2-5 many TRBV7-9 . CASSFGGVETQYF TGTGCCAGCAGCTTCGGGGGCGTGGAGACCCAGTACTTC
TRBJ2-5 . TRBV29-1 . CSARGSYQETQYF TGCAGCGCCCGGGGGTCGTACCAAGAGACCCAGTACTTC
TRBJ1-2 . TRBV2 TRBD1 CASSGTGTLYGYTF TGTGCCAGCAGTGGGACAGGGACCCTCTATGGCTACACCTTC
TRBJ2-2 many TRBV20-1 TRBD1 CSASSVGQGSTGELFF TGCAGTGCTAGCAGTGTAGGACAGGGAAGCACCGGGGAGCTGTTTTTT
TRBJ2-2 many TRBV12-3/TRBV12-4 . CASSLDPGELFF TGTGCCAGCAGCCTAGACCCCGGGGAGCTGTTTTTT
TRBJ2-7 . TRBV10-3 . CAISERSGDNEQYF TGTGCCATCAGTGAGAGGAGCGGGGACAATGAGCAGTACTTC
TRBJ1-2 . TRBV7-2 . CASRGGKLGYTF TGTGCCAGCAGGGGGGGGAAGTTGGGCTACACCTTC
TRBJ1-1 many TRBV5-5 . CASSLQISNTEAFF TGTGCCAGCAGCTTGCAGATATCTAACACTGAAGCTTTCTTT
TRBJ1-3 few TRBV11-2 . CASTQSAGGGNTIYF TGTGCCAGCACCCAAAGCGCGGGAGGGGGAAACACCATATATTTT
TRBJ2-2 . TRBV29-1 TRBD1 CSVGTGTASGELFF TGCAGCGTTGGCACCGGGACAGCTTCTGGGGAGCTGTTTTTT
TRBJ1-5 once TRBV10-3 TRBD1 CAISEQGANQPQHF TGTGCCATCAGTGAACAGGGGGCAAATCAGCCCCAGCATTTT
TRBJ1-4 . TRBV7-2 . CASSQGSATNEKLFF TGTGCCAGCAGCCAGGGGAGCGCAACTAATGAAAAACTGTTTTTT